Listed here are 9 T cell receptor beta chains from one sample, sequenced in a study of vaccination effects on CD4 cells after COVID-19 (dated 2022 in TCRdb). These receptors have no identified antigens. The library was built by means of the immunoSEQ multiplex PCR assay. The immuneACCESS repertoire file appears here via TCRdb, limited to in-frame rearrangements. These files lack a portion of the clones; in checked studies, under half of the deficit traces to unresolved V genes, and the cause of the others is not known. This sample gives tens of thousands of clones in total; 60% to 80% of them show up just once. The leading ten clones occupy approximately 1.7% of the sample. To identify antigen-specific CD4+ T cell clonotypes by their expansion, the ViraFEST assay first stimulated PBMC with viral peptide pools and then applied TCR sequencing. After about 9 days of culture, CD4+ T cells were isolated with the EasySep CD4+ T cell isolation kit.

The source material was CD4+ T cells from PBMCs cultured with HCoV-229E spike peptides, sampled before COVID-19 vaccination. What this sample's cell subset or site label stands for: HCoV-229E spike overlapping peptide pool stimulation. These receptors originate from a human donor who received a COVID-19 vaccine.

CDR3: CAWRNSNYGYTF. The CDR3 region has the DNA TGTGCCTGGAGAAACAGTAACTATGGCTACACCTTC. The rearrangement links TRBV30 to TRBJ1-2; D is ambiguous. Per the germline V gene, CDR1 is GTSNPN and CDR2 is SVGIG (reference sequence). This CDR3 is built from 12 residues. The germline V and J ends were trimmed by 3 bases and 1 base, with 6 bases remaining between them.

The chain employs TRBV6-1 and TRBJ1-1, with 7 bases matching TRBD1. The CDR3 has 16 residues. V dropped 4 bases and J dropped 0; count of bases not matched to a gene: 8. The germline V gene encodes CDR1 MNHNS and CDR2 SASEGT. CDR3 sequence reads: CASSARDSLMNTEAFF. In nucleotides, the CDR3 is TGTGCCAGCAGTGCTCGGGACAGCCTTATGAACACTGAAGCTTTCTTT.

This clone was seen a handful of times. The rearrangement links TRBV30 to TRBJ2-7; no firm D call. V shed 5 bases and J shed 2 bases, with 10 bases lying between them. Germline assignment: CDR1 GTSNPN and CDR2 SVGIG (reference sequence). The CDR3 length is 12 residues. In nucleotides, the CDR3 is TGTGCCTGGTCTGGGCCCACCTACGAGCAGTACGTC. As protein: CAWSGPTYEQYV.

This clone occurred a few times. V usage is TRBV18 and J usage is TRBJ1-1; D gene unclear. CDR1 is KGHSH and CDR2 is LQKENI in the germline V gene. The CDR3 is 13 residues long. The V end lost 6 bases, the J end lost 2 bases, and 10 bases lay between the germline ends. CDR3: CASSDLGNTEAFF. In DNA, the CDR3 is TGTGCCAGCTCGGATTTAGGAAACACTGAAGCTTTCTTT.

CDR3 residues: CAWSVGRRYNQPQHF. As DNA, the CDR3 is TGTGCCTGGAGTGTAGGGAGGCGCTACAATCAGCCCCAGCATTTT. The genes are TRBV30 and TRBJ1-5; no firm D call. There are 15 residues in the CDR3. Per germline, CDR1 GTSNPN and CDR2 SVGIG (reference sequence). V dropped 0 bases and J dropped 3 bases, with 12 bases sitting between them. Complete variable domain (other parts from reference TRBV30 and TRBJ1-5): SQTIHQWPATLVQPVGSPLSLECTVEGTSNPNLYWYRQAAGRGLQLLFYSVGIGQISSEVPQNLSASRPQDRQFILSSKKLLLSDSGFYLCAWSVGRRYNQPQHFGDGTRLSIL.

The J gene is TRBJ1-2, the V gene TRBV6-5; 7 nucleotides align to TRBD1. The CDR3 is made up of 15 amino acids. V was pared by 6 bases and J by 5 bases, with 12 bases of the junction left unmatched. Germline loops: CDR1 MNHEY, CDR2 SVGAGI. The CDR3 loop reads CASREGAWGIYGYTF. The CDR3 DNA reads TGTGCCAGCAGGGAGGGGGCGTGGGGTATTTATGGCTACACCTTC.

This CDR3 is CASSLLGQFYGYTF. CDR3 DNA: TGTGCCAGCAGTTTATTGGGACAGTTCTATGGCTACACCTTC. The rearrangement links TRBV28 to TRBJ1-2; 7 positions match TRBD1. Germline V gene sequence: CDR1 MDHEN, CDR2 SYDVKM. This CDR3 region has 14 residues. Trimming took 1 base from V and 4 from J; bases not matched to a gene: 3.

The chain employs TRBV7-9 and TRBJ1-2, with D unresolved. V gave up 4 bases and J gave up 8 bases, with 17 bases separating them. CDR1 and CDR2 from the germline V gene are SEHNR and FQNEAQ (reference sequence). The CDR3 sequence is 14 residues long. CDR3 amino acids: CASSSRTYLTGYTF. CDR3 coding DNA: TGTGCCAGCAGCTCCAGGACGTATTTAACAGGCTACACCTTC.

Here the CDR3 reads CASSSKRLAGETQYF. CDR3 nucleotide sequence: TGTGCCAGTAGTTCTAAAAGACTAGCCGGGGAGACCCAGTACTTC. V gene TRBV19 combines with J gene TRBJ2-5; 7 nucleotides match TRBD2. This CDR3 has 15 amino acids. In germline, CDR1 is LNHDA, CDR2 SQIVND (reference sequence). The junction had 11 bases not matched to a gene; V was cut back by 5 bases and J by 5 bases.